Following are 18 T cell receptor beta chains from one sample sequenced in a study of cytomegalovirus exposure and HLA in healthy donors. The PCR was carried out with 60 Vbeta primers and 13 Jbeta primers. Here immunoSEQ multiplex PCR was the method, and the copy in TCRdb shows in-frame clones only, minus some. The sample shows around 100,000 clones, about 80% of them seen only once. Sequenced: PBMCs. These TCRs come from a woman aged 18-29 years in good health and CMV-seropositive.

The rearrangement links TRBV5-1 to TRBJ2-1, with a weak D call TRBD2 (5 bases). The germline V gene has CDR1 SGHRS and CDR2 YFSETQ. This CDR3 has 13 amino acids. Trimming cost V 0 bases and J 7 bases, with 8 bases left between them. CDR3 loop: CASSLERGNEQFF. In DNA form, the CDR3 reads TGCGCCAGCAGCTTGGAACGGGGAAATGAGCAGTTCTTC.

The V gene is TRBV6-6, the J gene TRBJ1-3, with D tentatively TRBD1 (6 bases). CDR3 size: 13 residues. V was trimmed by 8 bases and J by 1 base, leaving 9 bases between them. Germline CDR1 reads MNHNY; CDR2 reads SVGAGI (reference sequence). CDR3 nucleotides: TGTGCCAGCGGGACAAGGTCTGGAAACACCATATATTTT. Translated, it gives CASGTRSGNTIYF.

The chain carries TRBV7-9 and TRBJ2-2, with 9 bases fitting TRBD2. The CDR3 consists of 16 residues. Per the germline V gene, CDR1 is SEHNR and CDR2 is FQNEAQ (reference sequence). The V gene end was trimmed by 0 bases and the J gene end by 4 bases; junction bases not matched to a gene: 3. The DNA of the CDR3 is TGTGCCAGCAGCTTAGCGCGGGAGGGCCGCACCGGGGAGCTGTTTTTT. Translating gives CASSLAREGRTGELFF.

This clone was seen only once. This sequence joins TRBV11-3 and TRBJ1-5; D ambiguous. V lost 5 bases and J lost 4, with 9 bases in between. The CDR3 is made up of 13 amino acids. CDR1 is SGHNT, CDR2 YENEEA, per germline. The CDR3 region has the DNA TGTGCCAGCAGCACCGGGTGGAATCAGCCCCAGCATTTT. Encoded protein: CASSTGWNQPQHF.

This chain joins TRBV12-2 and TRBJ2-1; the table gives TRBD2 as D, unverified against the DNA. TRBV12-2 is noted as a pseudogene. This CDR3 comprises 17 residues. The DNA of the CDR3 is TGTGCAAGTCGCTTAGAGCCTAGCGGGAGACTCTACAATGAGCAGTTCTTC. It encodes CASRLEPSGRLYNEQFF.

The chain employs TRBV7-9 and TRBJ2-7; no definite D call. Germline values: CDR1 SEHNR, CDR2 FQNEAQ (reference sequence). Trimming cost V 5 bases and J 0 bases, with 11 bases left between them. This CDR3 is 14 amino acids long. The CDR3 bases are TGTGCCAGCAGCCGACCGGAGCTCTCCTACGAGCAGTACTTC. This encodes CASSRPELSYEQYF.

The CDR3 reads CASTWTSGSYNEQFF. The CDR3 nucleotides are TGCGCCAGCACCTGGACTAGCGGCTCCTACAATGAGCAGTTCTTC. V is TRBV5-1 and J is TRBJ2-1, with 10 bases matching TRBD2. The length of the CDR3 is 15 residues. The germline V gene has CDR1 SGHRS and CDR2 YFSETQ. V dropped 6 bases and J dropped 0; count of bases not matched to a gene: 3.

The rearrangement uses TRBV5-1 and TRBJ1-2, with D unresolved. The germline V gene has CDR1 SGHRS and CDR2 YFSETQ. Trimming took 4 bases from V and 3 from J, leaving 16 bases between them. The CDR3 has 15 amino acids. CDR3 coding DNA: TGCGCCAGCAGCCCTACGCCCTCAACCGACTATGGCTACACCTTC. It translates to CASSPTPSTDYGYTF.

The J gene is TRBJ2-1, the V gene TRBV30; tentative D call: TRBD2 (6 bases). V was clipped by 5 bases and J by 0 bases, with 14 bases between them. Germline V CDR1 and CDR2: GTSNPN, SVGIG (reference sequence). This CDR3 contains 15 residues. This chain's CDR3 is CAWALAPSSYNEQFF. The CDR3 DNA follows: TGTGCCTGGGCGCTAGCGCCAAGCTCCTACAATGAGCAGTTCTTC.

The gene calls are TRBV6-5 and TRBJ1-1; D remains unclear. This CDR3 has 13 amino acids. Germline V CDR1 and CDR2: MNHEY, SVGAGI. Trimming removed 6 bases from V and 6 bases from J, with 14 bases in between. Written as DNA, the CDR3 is TGTGCCAGCAGCCCCGTCGGTAGAGCTGAAGCTTTCTTT. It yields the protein CASSPVGRAEAFF.

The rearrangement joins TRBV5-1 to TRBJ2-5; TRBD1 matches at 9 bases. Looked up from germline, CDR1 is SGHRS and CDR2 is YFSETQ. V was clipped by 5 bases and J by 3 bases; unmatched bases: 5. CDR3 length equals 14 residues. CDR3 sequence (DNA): TGCGCCAGCAGGACGGGACAGGGTGAAGAGACCCAGTACTTC. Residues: CASRTGQGEETQYF. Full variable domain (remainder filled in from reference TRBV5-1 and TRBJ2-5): KAGVTQTPRYLIKTRGQQVTLSCSPISGHRSVSWYQQTPGQGLQFLFEYFSETQRNKGNFPGRFSGRQFSNSRSEMNVSTLELGDSALYLCASRTGQGEETQYFGPGTRLLVL.

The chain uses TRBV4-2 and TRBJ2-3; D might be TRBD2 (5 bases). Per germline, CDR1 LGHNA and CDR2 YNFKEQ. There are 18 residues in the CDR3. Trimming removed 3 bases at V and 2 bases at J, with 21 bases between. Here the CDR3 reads CASSQKARAAPYTDTQYF. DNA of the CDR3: TGTGCCAGCAGCCAGAAGGCGCGAGCGGCACCCTACACAGATACGCAGTATTTT.

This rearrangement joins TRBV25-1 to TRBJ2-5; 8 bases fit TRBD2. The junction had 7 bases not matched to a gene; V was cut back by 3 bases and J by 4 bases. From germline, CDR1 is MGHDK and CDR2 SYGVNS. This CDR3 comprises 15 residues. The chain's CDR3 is CASSDLSGIRETQYF. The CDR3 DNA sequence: TGTGCCAGCAGTGACCTTAGCGGGATCCGAGAGACCCAGTACTTC.

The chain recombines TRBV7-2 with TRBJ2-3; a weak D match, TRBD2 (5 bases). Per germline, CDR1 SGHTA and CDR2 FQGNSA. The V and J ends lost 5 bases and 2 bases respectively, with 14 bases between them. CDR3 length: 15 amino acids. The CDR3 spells CASSREGADTDTQYF. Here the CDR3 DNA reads TGTGCCAGCAGCCGCGAAGGAGCGGACACAGATACGCAGTATTTT.

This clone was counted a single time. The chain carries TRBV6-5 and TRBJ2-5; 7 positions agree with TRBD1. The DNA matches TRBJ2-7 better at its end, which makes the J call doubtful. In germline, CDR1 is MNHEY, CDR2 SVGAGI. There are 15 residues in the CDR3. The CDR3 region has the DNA TGTGCCAGCAGTTTAGGGGGCAGGGGTCCCTACGAGCAGTACTTC. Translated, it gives CASSLGGRGPYEQYF.

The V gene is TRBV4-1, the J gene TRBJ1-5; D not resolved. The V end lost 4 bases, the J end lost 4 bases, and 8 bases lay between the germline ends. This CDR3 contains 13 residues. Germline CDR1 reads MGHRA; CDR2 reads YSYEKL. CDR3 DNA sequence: TGCGCCAGCAGCCCAAGAGGGAATCAGCCCCAGCATTTT. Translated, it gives CASSPRGNQPQHF.

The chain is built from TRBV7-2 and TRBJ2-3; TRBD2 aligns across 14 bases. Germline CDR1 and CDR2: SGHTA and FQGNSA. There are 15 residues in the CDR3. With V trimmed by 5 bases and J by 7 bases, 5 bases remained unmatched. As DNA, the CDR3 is TGTGCCAGCAGCCAGGGACTAGCGGGAGTAAATACGCAGTATTTT. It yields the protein CASSQGLAGVNTQYF.

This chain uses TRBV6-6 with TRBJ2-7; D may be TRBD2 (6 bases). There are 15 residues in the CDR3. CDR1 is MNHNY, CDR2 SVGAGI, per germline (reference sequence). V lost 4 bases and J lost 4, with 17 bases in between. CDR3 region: CASSSLGAGLYEQYF. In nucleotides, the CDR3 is TGTGCCAGCAGTTCCCTCGGTGCGGGGCTATACGAGCAGTACTTC.